These T cell receptor beta chains were read from a single sample in a study of glioma-infiltrating T cells. Each CDR3 protein gets one entry after TCRdb re-called the multiplex PCR reads with MiXCR. The repertoire holds more than 110,000 distinct CDR3 sequences, with more than 35% as singletons. Sequencing input: glioma tissue, nonneoplastic brain tissue, or PBMCs (not recorded which). The receptors here all came from a human donor with low-grade glioma or glioblastoma, undergoing nonglioma brain surgery, or in good health (not recorded which). Each CDR3 is given with its conserved first and last residue. The D gene is left open where the match is weak. Clone size appears in some rows only: once, few, many, or a class for an expanded clone.

D gene	J gene	V gene	clone size	CDR3 DNA	CDR3 protein
-	TRBJ1-5	TRBV6-2/TRBV6-3	-	TGTGCCAGCAGTGGACGGAACAATCAGCCCCAGCATTTT	CASSGRNNQPQHF
TRBD2	TRBJ2-3	TRBV12-3/TRBV12-4	few	TGTGCCAGCAGTTCGAGACTAGCGGGCACAGATACGCAGTATTTT	CASSSRLAGTDTQYF
-	TRBJ2-7	TRBV27	few	TGTGCCAGCAGTTCCGCCCTCTCTGATCAGGGGTTCTACGAGCAGTACTTC	CASSSALSDQGFYEQYF
-	TRBJ1-3	TRBV5-5	-	TGTGCCAGCAGCTTAGGAGGGCTCGACACCATATATTTT	CASSLGGLDTIYF
-	TRBJ1-2	TRBV28	-	TGTGCCAGCAGTTTCGAGCCATTCGTAAATGGCTACACCTTC	CASSFEPFVNGYTF
-	TRBJ1-1	TRBV15	many	TGTGCCACCAGCAGAGATAGGCTTATGGAGGGGAGGACTGAAGCTTTCTTT	CATSRDRLMEGRTEAFF
-	TRBJ1-5	TRBV12-3/TRBV12-4	few	TGTGCCAGCAGTTCAGGGGAGTCGAAGCCCCAGCATTTT	CASSSGESKPQHF
TRBD1	TRBJ1-1	TRBV20-1	-	TGCAGTGCGAGGACAGGGCCCACTGAAGCTTTCTTT	CSARTGPTEAFF
TRBD2	TRBJ2-5	TRBV4-2	-	TGTGCCAGCAGCCAAGCCTCTAGACTAGCGGCCCAAGAGACCCAGTACTTC	CASSQASRLAAQETQYF
-	TRBJ2-3	TRBV20-1	few	TGCAGTGCTGAGCTGACTGGTGATACGCAGTATTTT	CSAELTGDTQYF
TRBD2	TRBJ2-2	TRBV12-3/TRBV12-4	-	TGTGCCAGCAGGCATAGCGGGACCGGGGAGCTGTTTTTT	CASRHSGTGELFF
TRBD2	TRBJ2-1	TRBV11-2	-	TGTGCCAGCAGCGGATGGACTAGCGGGGTAGATGAGCAGTTCTTC	CASSGWTSGVDEQFF
-	TRBJ2-6	TRBV7-2	-	TGTGCCAGCAGCTTAGTGGGGTCTGGGGCCAACGTCCTGACTTTC	CASSLVGSGANVLTF
TRBD1	TRBJ1-2	TRBV6-1	-	TGTGCCAGCAGTCGGACAGGGTATGGCTACACCTTC	CASSRTGYGYTF